This T cell receptor (beta chain) comes out of a study of OX40 agonist ivuxolimab in advanced cancers. Whole-study context: Therapy given before enrollment (anti-PD-1, anti-PD-L1 or anti-CTLA-4) was allowed, and 40% had some. General observations from the study: Expanded clones were, on average, more numerous among CD8+ T cells than CD4+.

A word on this clone: What it binds is unknown.

Profiled with immunoSEQ multiplex PCR; TCRdb holds only in-frame clones, not every one. The sample gives tens of thousands of clones, 80% to 90% of which show up once; 9% to 10% is in the top ten. There are 19 residues in the CDR3. Germline CDR1 reads KGHSH; CDR2 reads LQKENI. With 4 bases clipped from V and 8 bases from J, the junction kept 21 bases outside the gene matches. The source of this sequence is an adult with an advanced solid tumor such as melanoma, head and neck, liver or kidney cancer. Sequenced material: CD4+ or CD8+ T cells sorted from blood, taken in a trial of the OX40 agonist ivuxolimab. V gene TRBV18 combines with J gene TRBJ2-1; 9 bases fit TRBD2. Here the CDR3 reads CASSLPFWRGGLGLDEQFF. CDR3 in DNA: TGTGCCAGCTCACTGCCGTTCTGGCGGGGGGGCCTTGGGCTCGATGAGCAGTTCTTC.